This TCR beta chain was documented in a study of blood T cell repertoires in COVID-19 (dated by TCRdb to 2018 to 2020). Describing the broader study: Collaborator samples came from the United States, Italy and Spain and covered acute and convalescent phases of COVID-19. The prospective study material was composed of cDNA or gDNA derived from T cells, B-cell-depleted T cells, or PBMCs. Sample metadata almost always included a de-identified subject ID, COVID-19 status, age in years and sex. The repertoires were released in a freely available public database intended as a resource for research on the immune response to SARS-CoV-2. Subjects who had been exposed to COVID-19, were actively infected with it, or had recovered from it provided the deeply sampled blood TCRbeta repertoires that made up the dataset. Where HLA class I and class II types were available, the types were taken from metadata supplied by the sample provider, not from assay-based typing. The samples were drawn from two sources: the first 160 participants of the ongoing ImmuneRACE study, and fewer than 1,500 subjects contributed by 6 global collaborators. Paper-wide results and their limitations: How much clinical and demographic metadata was included differed by source and by participant, and the metadata was provided uncurated.

This clone showed up just once. Its recognized antigen is unknown. One base away there is no much larger clone; base qualities are not given. Enrolling through a virtual design, the prospective study's participants ranged in age from roughly 18 to 95 years and lived across roughly 23 United States geographic areas. In the prospective study, cohorts were assigned on the basis of participant-reported clinical history obtained from a screening survey and a study questionnaire. ImmuneRACE Cohort 3 recovered participants were defined by two consecutive negative NP/OP PCR tests, healthcare professional clearance, or symptom resolution. Each participant in the prospective study had whole blood, serum and a nasopharyngeal or oropharyngeal swab collected by mobile phlebotomists. Prospective study participants could optionally give additional blood draws and questionnaires over an approximately two-month period. Blood samples from the prospective study were shipped frozen or at room temperature prior to DNA extraction.

TCRbeta CDR3 regions were amplified from genomic DNA by means of the immunoSEQ Assay, a bias-controlled multiplex PCR. As for how the authors treated the data: The number of nucleated cells in each sample was estimated from the amplification of reference gene primers within the assay. Sequence reads were collapsed and filtered to measure the absolute abundance of every unique TCRbeta CDR3 rearrangement. For each sample, productive Simpson clonality was calculated by taking the square root of Simpson's diversity index across productive rearrangements. This is the immuneACCESS table as TCRdb keeps it, with only in-frame sequences that have V and J called. A part of the clones is gone; compared with another copy, unresolved V genes explain less than half, and the rest is unexplained. Clonal size and the V and J genes are those of that table, whereas D and trimming came from the DNA. This sample has hundreds of thousands of clones in its table, and 86% of those were observed once. The ten biggest clones cover approximately 2.1% of the sample.

From its cysteine to its phenylalanine, the CDR3 spans 13 amino acids. Only the CDR3 DNA stays, 39 bases, in frame from base 1. Sequences SGHDN (CDR1) and FVKESK (CDR2) are obtained from the germline V gene. V loses 3 bases of germline sequence and J loses 4 bases, and the interval between the two ends is 10 bases. This clonotype was obtained from a woman between 45 and 65 years old who had recovered from COVID-19. Source material: PBMCs or T cells enriched from blood (not recorded which). Recombination joined TRBV14 with TRBJ2-7, and possibly TRBD1, on 6 matching bases. The encoded CDR3 is CASSHYREYEQYF. In nucleotide form, the sequence is TGTGCCAGCAGCCATTACAGGGAGTACGAGCAGTACTTC.